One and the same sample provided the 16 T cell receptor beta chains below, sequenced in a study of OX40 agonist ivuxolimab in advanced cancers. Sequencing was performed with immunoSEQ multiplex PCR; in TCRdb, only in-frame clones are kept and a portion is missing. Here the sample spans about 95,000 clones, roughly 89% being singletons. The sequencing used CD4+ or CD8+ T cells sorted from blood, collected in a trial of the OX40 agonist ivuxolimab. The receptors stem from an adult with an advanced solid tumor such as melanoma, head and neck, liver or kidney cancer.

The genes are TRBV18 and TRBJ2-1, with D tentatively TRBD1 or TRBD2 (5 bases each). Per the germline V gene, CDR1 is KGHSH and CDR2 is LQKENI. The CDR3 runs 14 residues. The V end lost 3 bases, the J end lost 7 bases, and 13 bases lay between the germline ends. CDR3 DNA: TGTGCCAGCTCACCGAGGGTAGGGGAGAATGAGCAGTTCTTC. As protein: CASSPRVGENEQFF.

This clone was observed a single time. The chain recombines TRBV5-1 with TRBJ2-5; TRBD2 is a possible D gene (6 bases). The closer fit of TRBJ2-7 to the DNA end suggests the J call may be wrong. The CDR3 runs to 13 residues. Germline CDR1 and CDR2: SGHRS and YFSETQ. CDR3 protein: CASSPGLSYEQYF. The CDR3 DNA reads TGCGCCAGCAGCCCGGGACTCTCCTACGAGCAGTACTTC.

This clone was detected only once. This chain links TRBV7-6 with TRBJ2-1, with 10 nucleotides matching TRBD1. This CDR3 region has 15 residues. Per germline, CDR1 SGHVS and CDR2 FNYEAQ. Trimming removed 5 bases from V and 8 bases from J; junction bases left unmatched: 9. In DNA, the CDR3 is TGTGCCAGCAGCCTGAGACAGGGGGCGTCCGATGAGCAGTTCTTC. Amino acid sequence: CASSLRQGASDEQFF.

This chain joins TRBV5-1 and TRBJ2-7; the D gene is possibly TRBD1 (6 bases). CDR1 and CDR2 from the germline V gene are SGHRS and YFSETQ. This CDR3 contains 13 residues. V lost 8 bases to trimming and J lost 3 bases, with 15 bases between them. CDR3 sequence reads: CARKGQQFYEQYF. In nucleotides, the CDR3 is TGCGCCAGAAAAGGACAGCAGTTCTACGAGCAGTACTTC.

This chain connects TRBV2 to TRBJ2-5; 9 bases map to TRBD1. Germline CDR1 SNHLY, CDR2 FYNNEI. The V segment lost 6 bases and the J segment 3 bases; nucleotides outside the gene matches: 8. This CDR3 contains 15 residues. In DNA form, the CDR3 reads TGTGCCAGCAGCCGGGACAGGGCGGGTGAAGAGACCCAGTACTTC. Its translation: CASSRDRAGEETQYF.

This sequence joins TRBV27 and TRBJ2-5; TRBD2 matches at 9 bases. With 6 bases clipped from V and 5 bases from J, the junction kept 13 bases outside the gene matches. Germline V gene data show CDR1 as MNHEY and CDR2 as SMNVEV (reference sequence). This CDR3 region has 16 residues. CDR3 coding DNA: TGTGCCAGCAGCCCCCAGGCTAGCGGGACTGGGGAGACCCAGTACTTC. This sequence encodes CASSPQASGTGETQYF.

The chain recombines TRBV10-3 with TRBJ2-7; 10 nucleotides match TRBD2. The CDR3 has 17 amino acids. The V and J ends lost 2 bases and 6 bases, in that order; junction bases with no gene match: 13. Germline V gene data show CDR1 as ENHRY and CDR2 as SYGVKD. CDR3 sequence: CAISEPVGSSGRSEQYF. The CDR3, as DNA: TGTGCCATCAGTGAGCCTGTAGGGTCTAGCGGGAGAAGCGAGCAGTACTTC.

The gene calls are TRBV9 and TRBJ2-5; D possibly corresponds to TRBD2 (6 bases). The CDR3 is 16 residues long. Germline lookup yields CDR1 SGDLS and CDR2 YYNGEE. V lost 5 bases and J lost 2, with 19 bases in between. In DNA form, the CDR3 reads TGTGCCAGCAGTGGAGGGGTGGGGTGGAGGCAAGAGACCCAGTACTTC. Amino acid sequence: CASSGGVGWRQETQYF.

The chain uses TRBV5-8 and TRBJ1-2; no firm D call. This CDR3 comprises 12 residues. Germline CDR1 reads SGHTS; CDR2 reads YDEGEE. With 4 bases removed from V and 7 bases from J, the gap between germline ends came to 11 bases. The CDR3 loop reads CASSLRGSGYTF. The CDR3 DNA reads TGTGCCAGCAGCCTCCGGGGTAGTGGCTACACCTTC. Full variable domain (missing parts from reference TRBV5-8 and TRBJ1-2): EAGVTQSPTHLIKTRGQQATLRCSPISGHTSVYWYQQALGLGLQFLLWYDEGEERNRGNFPPRFSGRQFPNYSSELNVNALELEDSALYLCASSLRGSGYTFGSGTRLTVV.

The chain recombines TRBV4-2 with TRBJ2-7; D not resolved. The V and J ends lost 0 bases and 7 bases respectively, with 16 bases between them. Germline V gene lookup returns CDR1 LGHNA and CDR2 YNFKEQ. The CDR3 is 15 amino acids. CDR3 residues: CASSQDPAARWEQYF. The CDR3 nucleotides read TGTGCCAGCAGCCAAGACCCGGCCGCAAGGTGGGAGCAGTACTTC.

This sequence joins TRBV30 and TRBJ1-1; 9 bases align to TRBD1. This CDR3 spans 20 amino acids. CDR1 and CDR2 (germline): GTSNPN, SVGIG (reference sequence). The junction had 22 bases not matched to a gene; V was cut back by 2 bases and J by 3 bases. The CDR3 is CAWSRFLDSSRDRVDTEAFF. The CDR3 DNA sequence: TGTGCCTGGAGTCGCTTTCTCGATAGTTCGAGGGACAGGGTAGACACTGAAGCTTTCTTT. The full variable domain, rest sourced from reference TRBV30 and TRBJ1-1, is SQTIHQWPATLVQPVGSPLSLECTVEGTSNPNLYWYRQAAGRGLQLLFYSVGIGQISSEVPQNLSASRPQDRQFILSSKKLLLSDSGFYLCAWSRFLDSSRDRVDTEAFFGQGTRLTVV.

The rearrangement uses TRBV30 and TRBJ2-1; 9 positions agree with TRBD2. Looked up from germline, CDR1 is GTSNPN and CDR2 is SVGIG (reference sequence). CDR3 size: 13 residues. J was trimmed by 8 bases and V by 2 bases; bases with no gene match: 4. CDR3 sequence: CAWSFASGDEQFF. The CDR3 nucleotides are TGTGCCTGGAGTTTCGCTAGCGGGGATGAGCAGTTCTTC. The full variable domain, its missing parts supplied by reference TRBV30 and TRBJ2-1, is SQTIHQWPATLVQPVGSPLSLECTVEGTSNPNLYWYRQAAGRGLQLLFYSVGIGQISSEVPQNLSASRPQDRQFILSSKKLLLSDSGFYLCAWSFASGDEQFFGPGTRLTVL.

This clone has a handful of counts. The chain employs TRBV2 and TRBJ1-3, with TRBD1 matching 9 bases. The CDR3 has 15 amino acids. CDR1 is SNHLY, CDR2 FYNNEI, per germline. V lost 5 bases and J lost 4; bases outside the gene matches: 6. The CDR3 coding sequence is TGTGCCAGCAGTCGTTTGGGACAGGGAGGAAACACCATATATTTT. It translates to CASSRLGQGGNTIYF.

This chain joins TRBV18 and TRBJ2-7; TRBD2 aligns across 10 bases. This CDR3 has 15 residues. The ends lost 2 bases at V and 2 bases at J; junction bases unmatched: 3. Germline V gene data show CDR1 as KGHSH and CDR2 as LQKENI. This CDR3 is CASSPRLAGAYEQYF. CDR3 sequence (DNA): TGTGCCAGCTCACCAAGGCTAGCGGGGGCCTACGAGCAGTACTTC.

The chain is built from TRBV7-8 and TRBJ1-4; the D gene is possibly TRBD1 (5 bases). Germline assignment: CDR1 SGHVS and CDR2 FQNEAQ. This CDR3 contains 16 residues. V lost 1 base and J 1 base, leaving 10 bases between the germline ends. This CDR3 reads CASSLVARGTNEKLFF. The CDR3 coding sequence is TGTGCCAGCAGCTTAGTGGCGAGGGGAACTAATGAAAAACTGTTTTTT.

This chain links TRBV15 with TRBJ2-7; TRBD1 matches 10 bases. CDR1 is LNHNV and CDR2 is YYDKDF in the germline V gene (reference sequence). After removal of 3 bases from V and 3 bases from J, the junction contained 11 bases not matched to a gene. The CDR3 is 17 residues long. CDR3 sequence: CATSRGPPDRGGYEQYF. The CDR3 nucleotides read TGTGCCACCAGCAGGGGGCCACCGGACAGGGGGGGCTACGAGCAGTACTTC.